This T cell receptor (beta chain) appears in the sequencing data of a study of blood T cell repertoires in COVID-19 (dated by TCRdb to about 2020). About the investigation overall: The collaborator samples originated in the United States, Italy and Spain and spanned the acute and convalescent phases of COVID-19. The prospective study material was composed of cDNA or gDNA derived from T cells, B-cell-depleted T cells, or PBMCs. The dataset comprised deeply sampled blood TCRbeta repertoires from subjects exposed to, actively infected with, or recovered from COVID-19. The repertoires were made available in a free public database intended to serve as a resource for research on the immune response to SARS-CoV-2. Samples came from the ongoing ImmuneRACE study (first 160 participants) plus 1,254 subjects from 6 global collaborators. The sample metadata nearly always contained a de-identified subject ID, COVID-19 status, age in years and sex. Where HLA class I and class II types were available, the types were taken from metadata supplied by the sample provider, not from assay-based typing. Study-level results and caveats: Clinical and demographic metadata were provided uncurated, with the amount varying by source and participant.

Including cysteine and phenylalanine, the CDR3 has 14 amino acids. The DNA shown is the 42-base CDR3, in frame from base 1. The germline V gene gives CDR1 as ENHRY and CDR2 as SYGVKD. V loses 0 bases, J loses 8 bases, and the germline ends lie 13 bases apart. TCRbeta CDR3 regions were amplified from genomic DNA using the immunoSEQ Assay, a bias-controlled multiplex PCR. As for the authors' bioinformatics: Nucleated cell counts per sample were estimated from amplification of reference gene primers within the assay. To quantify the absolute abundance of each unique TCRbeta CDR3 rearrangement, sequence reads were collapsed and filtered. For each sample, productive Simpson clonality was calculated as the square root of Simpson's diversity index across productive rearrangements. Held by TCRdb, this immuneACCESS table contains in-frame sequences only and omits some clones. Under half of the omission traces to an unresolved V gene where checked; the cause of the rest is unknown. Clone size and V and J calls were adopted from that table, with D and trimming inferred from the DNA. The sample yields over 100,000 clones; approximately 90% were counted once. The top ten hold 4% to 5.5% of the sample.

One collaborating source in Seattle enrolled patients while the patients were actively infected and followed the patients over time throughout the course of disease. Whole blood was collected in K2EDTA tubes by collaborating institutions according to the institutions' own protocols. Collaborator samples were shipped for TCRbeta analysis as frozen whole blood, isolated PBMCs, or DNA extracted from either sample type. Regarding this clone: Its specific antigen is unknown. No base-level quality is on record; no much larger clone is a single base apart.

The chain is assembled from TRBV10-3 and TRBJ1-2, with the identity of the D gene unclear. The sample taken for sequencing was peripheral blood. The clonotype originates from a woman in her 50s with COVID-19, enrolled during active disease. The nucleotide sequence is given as TGTGCCATCAGTGAGTCCGGTCCCTTAGAGGGCTACACCTTC. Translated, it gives CAISESGPLEGYTF.